This section outlines one T cell receptor (beta chain) sequence together with its context. As originally analysed: Reference gene primer amplification yielded estimated nucleated cell counts. Repertoires were generated with immunoSEQ multiplex PCR, while TCRdb's copy carries only in-frame clones and drops some. The V and J calls and clone size are taken from that table; D and trimming were inferred from the DNA. The sample contains about 180,000 clones, 70% to 90% of which appear only once. This sample stems from a study of blood T cell repertoires in COVID-19. Study as a whole: Material from acute and convalescent COVID-19 was sourced from the United States, Italy and Spain. PBMCs, B-cell-depleted T cells, or T cells were the source of the cDNA or gDNA that made up the material.

The ends lost 7 bases at V and 4 bases at J; junction bases unmatched: 9. CDR3 length: 14 residues. From germline, CDR1 is LNHDA and CDR2 SQIVND (reference sequence). What was sequenced was peripheral blood. The V call is TRBV19, the J call TRBJ2-5; 7 bases line up with TRBD1. The receptor's source is a human donor with active or convalescent COVID-19. The donor label of this sample is uncertain. The CDR3 sequence: CASTPGTVGETQYF. The CDR3 DNA follows: TGTGCCAGTACCCCCGGGACAGTGGGAGAGACCCAGTACTTC.